Sequencing of this T cell receptor beta chain was carried out in a study of cytomegalovirus exposure and HLA in healthy donors. Study findings and constraints: Fewer than 200 TCR beta chains were listed as cytomegalovirus-associated.

The CDR3 covers 14 residues. The germline V and J ends were trimmed by 4 bases and 0 bases, with 10 bases remaining between them. Germline V gene data show CDR1 as SGHNT and CDR2 as YENEEA. Note on this clone: Antigen: not known.

The PCR employed 60 Vbeta primers together with 13 Jbeta primers. Sequencing was performed with immunoSEQ multiplex PCR; in TCRdb, only in-frame clones are kept and a portion is missing. The table lists under 200,000 clones, roughly 75% of them singletons, with about 8% in the top ten. This TCR was sampled from a middle-aged woman in good health and CMV-seropositive. This rearrangement joins TRBV11-3 to TRBJ2-7, with D perhaps TRBD1 (5 bases). The sequenced sample consisted of PBMCs. The chain's CDR3 is CASSSKDNSYEQYF. In DNA form, the CDR3 reads TGTGCCAGCAGCTCCAAGGACAACTCCTACGAGCAGTACTTC.